The rows below give T cell receptor beta chains drawn from one sample of a study of tumor-infiltrating lymphocytes in oesophageal squamous cell carcinoma. TCRdb redid the calling of the PCR reads with MiXCR, one entry per CDR3 protein. The repertoire includes approximately 21,000 distinct CDR3 sequences, around two fifths of them detected once, and under 40% sits in the top ten. The sample was esophageal tumor tissue. The receptors here all came from a male donor with esophageal squamous cell carcinoma. CDR3s include the opening cysteine and the closing phenylalanine or tryptophan. D genes are given only for firm matches. Some rows mark clone size as missing; the rest say once, few, many or name a class of expanded clone.

cdr3_aa	cdr3_nt	v_call	d_call	cdr3_length	clone_size	j_call
CASSQGTQPQHF	TGTGCCAGCAGCCAGGGGACTCAGCCCCAGCATTTT	TRBV7-6	-	12	many	TRBJ1-5
CASSLTVTRQGPLYSNTEAFF	TGTGCCAGCAGCTTAACAGTAACTCGACAGGGACCGCTTTACTCGAACACTGAAGCTTTCTTT	TRBV7-6	TRBD1	21	many	TRBJ1-1
CASSLQDRDPYEQYF	TGTGCCAGCAGCCTACAGGACAGGGATCCCTACGAGCAGTACTTC	TRBV5-3	TRBD1	15	-	TRBJ2-7
CASSRPPEFFF	TGTGCCAGCAGTCGTCCGCCGGAATTCTTCTTC	TRBV12-3/TRBV12-4	-	11	many	TRBJ1-2
CASRIQGQGGYTF	TGTGCCAGCAGAATACAGGGGCAGGGAGGCTACACCTTC	TRBV12-3/TRBV12-4	TRBD1	13	many	TRBJ1-2
CASSGQGSYEQYF	TGTGCCAGCAGTGGACAGGGGAGCTACGAGCAGTATTTT	TRBV6-1	TRBD1	13	-	TRBJ2-3
CASSFGLAYEQYF	TGTGCCAGCAGCTTTGGATTAGCCTACGAGCAGTACTTC	TRBV7-8	-	13	medium-sized	TRBJ2-7
CASSYRLAESLTQYF	TGCGCCAGCAGCTACCGACTAGCGGAATCTTTGACGCAGTACTTC	TRBV5-1	TRBD2	15	-	TRBJ2-7
CASSLEVGGELFF	TGCGCCAGCAGCTTGGAGGTGGGCGGGGAGCTGTTTTTT	TRBV5-1	-	13	many	TRBJ2-2
CASSADRGGTGELFF	TGTGCCAGCAGCGCGGACAGGGGAGGGACCGGGGAGCTGTTTTTT	TRBV9	TRBD1	15	-	TRBJ2-2
CASSIDHGLASSTDTQYF	TGTGCCAGTAGTATAGACCACGGACTAGCGTCTAGCACAGATACGCAGTATTTT	TRBV19	TRBD2	18	many	TRBJ2-3
CASSQGVSGLAGSDTQYF	TGTGCCAGCAGCCAAGGGGTTTCGGGACTAGCGGGGTCAGATACGCAGTATTTT	TRBV3-1	TRBD2	18	-	TRBJ2-3
CASSMTGTSTYNEQFF	TGTGCCAGCAGTATGACCGGGACTTCCACTTACAATGAGCAGTTCTTC	TRBV27	-	16	many	TRBJ2-1
CASKPQGGAGELYF	TGTGCCAGCAAACCACAGGGAGGTGCCGGGGAGCTGTATTTT	TRBV14	-	14	-	TRBJ2-3
CASSGQATSTDTQYF	TGTGCCAGCAGTGGACAGGCTACTAGCACAGATACGCAGTATTTT	TRBV6-6	TRBD1	15	-	TRBJ2-3
CASSEGTGGNEQFF	TGTGCCAGCAGTGAAGGGACAGGGGGCAATGAGCAGTTCTTC	TRBV6-1	TRBD1	14	-	TRBJ2-1
CASSVSLAVSTDTQYF	TGTGCCAGCAGCGTGTCACTAGCGGTAAGCACAGATACGCAGTATTTT	TRBV9	TRBD2	16	many	TRBJ2-3
CASSLGTSGRGYEQYF	TGTGCCAGCAGCTTAGGGACTAGCGGGAGGGGGTACGAGCAGTACTTC	TRBV7-2	TRBD2	16	-	TRBJ2-7
CASSSGSDTQYF	TGTGCCAGCAGCTCCGGGTCAGATACGCAGTATTTT	TRBV5-6	-	12	many	TRBJ2-3
CASSLNRDTQYF	TGTGCCAGCAGCTTAAACCGAGATACGCAGTATTTT	TRBV7-2	-	12	-	TRBJ2-3
CASSEVMLAEIYEQYF	TGTGCCAGCAGTGAAGTTATGCTAGCGGAAATATACGAGCAGTACTTC	TRBV2	TRBD2	16	many	TRBJ2-7
CASSFDEETQYF	TGTGCCAGCAGTTTTGACGAAGAGACCCAGTACTTC	TRBV12-3/TRBV12-4	-	12	-	TRBJ2-5
CASSLPRTSGSSDTQYF	TGTGCCAGCAGCCTACCGAGGACTAGCGGGAGTTCAGATACGCAGTATTTT	TRBV7-9	TRBD2	17	many	TRBJ2-3
CASSTRWRNDEQYF	TGTGCCAGCAGCACAAGGTGGCGGAATGACGAGCAGTACTTC	TRBV7-2	-	14	-	TRBJ2-7
CASGLGGRADTQYF	TGTGCCAGCGGACTAGGGGGCCGAGCAGATACGCAGTATTTT	TRBV6-1	-	14	few	TRBJ2-3
CASRPGTGLYGTQYF	TGTGCCAGCAGACCCGGGACAGGACTTTATGGGACCCAGTACTTC	TRBV12-3/TRBV12-4	TRBD1	15	-	TRBJ2-5
CASSYRQGEKEKLFF	TGTGCCAGCAGCTATCGACAGGGGGAGAAGGAAAAACTGTTTTTT	TRBV7-9	TRBD1	15	many	TRBJ1-4
CASSQDAGNTEAFF	TGTGCCAGCAGCCAAGACGCAGGGAACACTGAAGCTTTCTTT	TRBV3-1	-	14	-	TRBJ1-1
CASRMTGYETQYF	TGTGCCAGTAGGATGACAGGGTACGAGACCCAGTACTTC	TRBV19	TRBD1	13	-	TRBJ2-5
CASSPQGGSGNTIYF	TGTGCCAGCAGTCCCCAGGGCGGCTCTGGAAACACCATATATTTT	TRBV6-2/TRBV6-3	-	15	-	TRBJ1-3
CASNPDRNTEAFF	TGTGCCAGCAACCCGGACAGGAACACTGAAGCTTTCTTT	TRBV2	-	13	many	TRBJ1-1
CASSLLGASTDTQYF	TGTGCCAGCAGCCTGTTAGGGGCTAGCACAGATACGCAGTATTTT	TRBV7-2	-	15	-	TRBJ2-3
CATSDTQDYSYNEQFF	TGTGCCACCAGTGACACACAGGACTACTCCTACAATGAGCAGTTCTTC	TRBV24-1	-	16	-	TRBJ2-1
CASSYVIEQYF	TGTGCCAGCAGTTACGTCATCGAGCAGTACTTC	TRBV6-8	-	11	-	TRBJ2-7
CASSPPSGRGDTQYF	TGTGCCAGCTCACCACCCAGCGGGAGAGGTGATACGCAGTATTTT	TRBV18	TRBD2	15	many	TRBJ2-3
CASSQDRGRRAEAFF	TGCGCCAGCAGCCAAGACAGGGGGCGAAGGGCTGAAGCTTTCTTT	TRBV4-1	TRBD1	15	few	TRBJ1-1
CASSLTSGTLFF	TGTGCCAGCAGTTTAACTAGCGGGACCTTGTTCTTC	TRBV28	TRBD2	12	many	TRBJ2-5
CASSLVYRGPGNTEAFF	TGTGCCAGCAGCTTAGTGTACAGGGGGCCAGGCAACACTGAAGCTTTCTTT	TRBV11-3	TRBD1	17	many	TRBJ1-1
CASSLVILAGTDTQYF	TGTGCCAGCAGCTTAGTTATACTAGCGGGAACAGATACGCAGTATTTT	TRBV7-8	TRBD2	16	-	TRBJ2-3
CASCSLASGRGCGEQYF	TGTGCCAGCTGCAGTTTGGCTAGCGGGAGGGGTTGCGGCGAGCAGTACTTC	TRBV28	TRBD2	17	-	TRBJ2-7
CASSSATSRPLYEQYF	TGTGCCAGCAGTTCCGCGACTAGCAGACCCCTCTACGAGCAGTACTTC	TRBV28	TRBD2	16	-	TRBJ2-7
CASSPTGTGALGELFF	TGTGCCAGCAGCCCGACCGGGACAGGGGCCCTCGGGGAGCTGTTTTTT	TRBV7-9	TRBD1	16	many	TRBJ2-2